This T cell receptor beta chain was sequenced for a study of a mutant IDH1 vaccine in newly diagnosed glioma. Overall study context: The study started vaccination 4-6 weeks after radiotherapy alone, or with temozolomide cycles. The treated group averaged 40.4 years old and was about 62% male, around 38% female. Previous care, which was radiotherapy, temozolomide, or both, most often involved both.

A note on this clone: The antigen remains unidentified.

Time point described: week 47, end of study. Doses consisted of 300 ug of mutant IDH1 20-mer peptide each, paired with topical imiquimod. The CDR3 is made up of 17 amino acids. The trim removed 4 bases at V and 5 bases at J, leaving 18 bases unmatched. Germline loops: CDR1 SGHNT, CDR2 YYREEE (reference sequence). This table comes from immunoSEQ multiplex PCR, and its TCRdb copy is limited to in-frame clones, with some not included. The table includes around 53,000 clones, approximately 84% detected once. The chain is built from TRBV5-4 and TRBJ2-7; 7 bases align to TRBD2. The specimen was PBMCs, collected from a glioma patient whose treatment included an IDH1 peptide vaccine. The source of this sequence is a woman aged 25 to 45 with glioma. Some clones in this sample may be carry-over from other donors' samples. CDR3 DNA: TGTGCCAGCAGCCGGGGAGGGCTCCCTCGCCTTCGAAACGAGCAGTACTTC. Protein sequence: CASSRGGLPRLRNEQYF.